The subject of this entry is one TCR beta chain. In the authors' workflow: Estimates of nucleated cell counts were drawn from the amplification of reference gene primers. Generated by immunoSEQ multiplex PCR, the TCRdb table keeps only in-frame clones and is missing some. That table supplies the V and J calls and clone size; D and trimming were determined from the DNA. This table holds fewer than 300,000 clones, roughly 80% found once. These data are taken from a study of blood T cell repertoires in COVID-19. Study in general: PBMCs, B-cell-depleted T cells, or T cells provided the cDNA or gDNA that made up the material.

The CDR3 spans 15 residues. CDR1 SGHAT and CDR2 FQNNGV come from the germline V gene. Trimming pared 0 bases from V and 3 bases from J, leaving 9 bases between. This chain links TRBV11-2 with TRBJ1-5, with TRBD1 as a possible D gene (5 bases). This sequence originates from a person aged 65-85 years with COVID-19, enrolled during active disease. The specimen sequenced was peripheral blood. CDR3 nucleotides: TGTGCCAGCAGCTTAGATGGACAAGCCAATCAGCCCCAGCATTTT. Encoded protein: CASSLDGQANQPQHF. The whole variable domain, remainder taken from reference TRBV11-2 and TRBJ1-5, is EAGVAQSPRYKIIEKRQSVAFWCNPISGHATLYWYQQILGQGPKLLIQFQNNGVVDDSQLPKDRFSAERLKGVDSTLKIQPAKLEDSAVYLCASSLDGQANQPQHFGDGTRLSIL.